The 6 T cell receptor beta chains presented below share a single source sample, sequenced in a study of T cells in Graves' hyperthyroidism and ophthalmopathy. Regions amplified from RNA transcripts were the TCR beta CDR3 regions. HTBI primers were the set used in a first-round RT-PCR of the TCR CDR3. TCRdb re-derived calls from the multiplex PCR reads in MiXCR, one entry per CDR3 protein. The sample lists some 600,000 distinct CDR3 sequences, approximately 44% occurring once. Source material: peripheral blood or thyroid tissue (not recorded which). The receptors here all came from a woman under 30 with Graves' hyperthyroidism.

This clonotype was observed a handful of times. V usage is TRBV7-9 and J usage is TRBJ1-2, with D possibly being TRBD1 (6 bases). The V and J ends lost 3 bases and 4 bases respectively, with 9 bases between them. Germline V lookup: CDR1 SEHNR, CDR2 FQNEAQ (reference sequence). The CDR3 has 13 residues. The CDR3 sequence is CASSFIRGYGYTF. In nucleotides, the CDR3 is TGTGCCAGCAGCTTTATCAGGGGCTATGGCTACACCTTC.

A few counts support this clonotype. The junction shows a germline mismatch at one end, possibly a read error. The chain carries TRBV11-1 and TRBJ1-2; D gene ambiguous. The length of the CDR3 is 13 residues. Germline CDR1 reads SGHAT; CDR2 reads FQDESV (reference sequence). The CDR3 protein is CASSLGRAGGYTF. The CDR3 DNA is TGTGCCAGCAGTTTAGGCCGGGCGGGAGGCTACACCTTC.

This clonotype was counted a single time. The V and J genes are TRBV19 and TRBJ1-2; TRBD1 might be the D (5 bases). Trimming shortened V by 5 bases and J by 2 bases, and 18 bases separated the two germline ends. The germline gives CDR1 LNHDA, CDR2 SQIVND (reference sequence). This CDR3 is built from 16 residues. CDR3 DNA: TGTGCCAGTAGTGAACCAGGGAGGGCGAGAAACTATGGCTACACCTTC. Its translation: CASSEPGRARNYGYTF.

The CDR3 DNA follows: TGCGCCAGCAGCTTGGATCGCCAGATGGAAACCTTC. Its protein is CASSLDRQMETF. This chain connects TRBV5-1 to TRBJ1-2; D is ambiguous. Trimming shortened V by 0 bases and J by 14 bases, and 14 bases separated the two germline ends. The germline V gene has CDR1 SGHRS and CDR2 YFSETQ. The CDR3 is 12 residues long.

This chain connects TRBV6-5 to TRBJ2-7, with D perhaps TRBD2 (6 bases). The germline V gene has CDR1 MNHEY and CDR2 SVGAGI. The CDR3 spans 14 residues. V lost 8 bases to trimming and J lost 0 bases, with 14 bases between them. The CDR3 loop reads CASATSSLSYEQYF. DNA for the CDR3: TGTGCCAGCGCTACTAGCAGCCTCTCCTACGAGCAGTACTTC.

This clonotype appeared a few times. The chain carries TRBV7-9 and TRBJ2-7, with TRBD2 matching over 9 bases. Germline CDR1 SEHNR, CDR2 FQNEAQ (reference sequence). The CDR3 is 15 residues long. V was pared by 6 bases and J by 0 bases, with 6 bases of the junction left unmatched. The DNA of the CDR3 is TGTGCCAGCAGACCTCTAGCGGGAAACTCCTACGAGCAGTACTTC. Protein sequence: CASRPLAGNSYEQYF.